These 26 T cell receptor beta chains were all obtained from the same sample, sequenced in a study of STAT3 mutations in large granular lymphocyte leukemia. Notes on the study in general: Every T-cell large granular lymphocyte leukemia patient had at least one immunodominant TCR beta clonotype.

Their specific antigens are unknown. The method was immunoSEQ multiplex PCR; TCRdb's version includes in-frame clones alone and lacks a portion of them. The sample yields roughly 10,000 clones, 88% seen once. The material sequenced was peripheral blood mononuclear cells. Receptors were obtained from a man in his 60s with T-cell large granular lymphocyte leukemia. Some clones in this sample may be carry-over from other donors' samples.

The CDR3 region is CASSPRDRVPDTQYF. CDR3 DNA sequence: TGTGCCAGCAGCCCACGGGACAGGGTGCCAGATACGCAGTATTTT. The chain uses TRBV6-4 and TRBJ2-3; 9 nucleotides match TRBD1. This CDR3 has 15 residues. The V segment lost 6 bases and the J segment 4 bases; nucleotides outside the gene matches: 8. Germline V gives CDR1 MRHNA, CDR2 SNTAGT.

The rearrangement links TRBV5-1 to TRBJ1-2; D is ambiguous. V lost 0 bases and J lost 4, with 7 bases in between. The germline gives CDR1 SGHRS, CDR2 YFSETQ. The CDR3 is made up of 13 amino acids. In DNA form, the CDR3 reads TGCGCCAGCAGCTTGGGGCAGATCTATGGCTACACCTTC. Translating gives CASSLGQIYGYTF.

The J gene is TRBJ2-5, the V gene TRBV29-1; D is ambiguous. The V and J ends lost 7 bases and 2 bases respectively, with 17 bases between them. This CDR3 contains 14 residues. Per germline, CDR1 SQVTM and CDR2 ANQGSEA. The CDR3 loop reads CSARARVGQETQYF. CDR3 nucleotides: TGCAGCGCCCGAGCTAGGGTTGGGCAAGAGACCCAGTACTTC.

This clone was seen a handful of times. This chain uses TRBV5-1 with TRBJ1-2; TRBD1 is a possible D gene (6 bases). The CDR3 runs 14 residues. V shed 5 bases and J shed 7 bases, with 18 bases lying between them. Germline CDR1 is SGHRS and CDR2 is YFSETQ. DNA for the CDR3: TGCGCCAGCAGGGTCCAAGGACAGACAGGTGGCTACACCTTC. This encodes CASRVQGQTGGYTF. The full variable domain, in which reference TRBV5-1 and TRBJ1-2 provide the parts outside the CDR3, is KAGVTQTPRYLIKTRGQQVTLSCSPISGHRSVSWYQQTPGQGLQFLFEYFSETQRNKGNFPGRFSGRQFSNSRSEMNVSTLELGDSALYLCASRVQGQTGGYTFGSGTRLTVV.

The rearrangement uses TRBV5-4 and TRBJ2-7; 10 bases are a match to TRBD2. The CDR3 totals 15 residues. Germline V gene lookup returns CDR1 SGHNT and CDR2 YYREEE (reference sequence). J lost 2 bases, V lost 2 bases, and 4 bases had no gene match. CDR3 DNA sequence: TGTGCCAGCAGCTTCACCGGGACTAGCGCCTACGAGCAGTACTTC. Translating it yields CASSFTGTSAYEQYF.

The chain couples TRBV7-2 to TRBJ2-5, with TRBD1 identical over 9 bases. CDR1 is SGHTA, CDR2 FQGNSA, per germline. The CDR3 is 15 residues long. V was pared by 1 base and J by 2 bases, with 2 bases of the junction left unmatched. CDR3 DNA sequence: TGTGCCAGCAGCTTAGGGGGACAGGGTCAAGAGACCCAGTACTTC. Protein sequence: CASSLGGQGQETQYF.

The rearrangement joins TRBV6-6 to TRBJ2-2; 7 bases are shared with TRBD2. CDR3 size: 16 residues. The germline CDR1 and CDR2 sequences are MNHNY and SVGAGI (reference sequence). V shed 6 bases, J shed 4 bases, and the junction held 11 bases outside the gene matches. CDR3 protein: CASSSTGTITTGELFF. The CDR3 DNA sequence: TGTGCCAGCAGCTCTACCGGGACTATAACCACCGGGGAGCTGTTTTTT.

The gene calls are TRBV5-5 and TRBJ2-5, with TRBD1 identical over 8 bases. CDR1 and CDR2 (germline): SGHKS, YYEKEE (reference sequence). This CDR3 region has 15 residues. The trim removed 5 bases at V and 4 bases at J, leaving 10 bases unmatched. The CDR3 DNA sequence: TGTGCCAGCAGGACCGGGACAGGACTTAGAGAGACCCAGTACTTC. The encoded protein is CASRTGTGLRETQYF.

The V call is TRBV29-1, the J call TRBJ2-5; 9 nucleotides agree with TRBD1. V dropped 4 bases and J dropped 1; count of bases not matched to a gene: 4. This CDR3 region has 14 residues. The germline V gene encodes CDR1 SQVTM and CDR2 ANQGSEA. The CDR3 here is CSVGPTGGQETQYF. The DNA for the CDR3 is TGCAGCGTTGGCCCGACAGGGGGCCAAGAGACCCAGTACTTC.

CDR3 nucleotides: TGCGCCAGCAGCTTGGCCGGGCCCTCGGAGACCCAGTACTTC. Protein product: CASSLAGPSETQYF. The chain is built from TRBV5-1 and TRBJ2-5, with unresolved D. V was clipped by 0 bases and J by 5 bases, with 11 bases between them. The germline V gene has CDR1 SGHRS and CDR2 YFSETQ. The CDR3 has 14 amino acids.

The rearrangement uses TRBV7-9 and TRBJ2-5; D is perhaps TRBD1 (5 bases). This CDR3 is 14 amino acids long. The germline V and J ends were trimmed by 5 bases and 2 bases, with 12 bases remaining between them. The germline gives CDR1 SEHNR, CDR2 FQNEAQ (reference sequence). CDR3: CASSPEGVQETQYF. CDR3 in DNA: TGTGCCAGCAGCCCGGAAGGGGTTCAAGAGACCCAGTACTTC.

This chain links TRBV5-5 with TRBJ1-5, with D possibly being TRBD1 (6 bases). This CDR3 is 15 amino acids long. V dropped 7 bases and J dropped 0 bases, with 14 bases sitting between them. CDR1 and CDR2 from the germline V gene are SGHKS and YYEKEE (reference sequence). The CDR3 sequence is CASGTTGDSNQPQHF. The CDR3 DNA reads TGTGCCAGCGGAACGACAGGCGATAGCAATCAGCCCCAGCATTTT.

The chain is built from TRBV5-1 and TRBJ2-2, with 10 positions matching TRBD1. Germline-derived CDR1 and CDR2 are SGHRS and YFSETQ. Losses at the gene ends were 3 bases for V and 5 bases for J; bases not matched to a gene: 4. This CDR3 comprises 15 residues. The CDR3 here is CASSWPGQGTGELFF. The CDR3 DNA is TGCGCCAGCAGCTGGCCGGGACAGGGGACCGGGGAGCTGTTTTTT.

The rearrangement links TRBV5-1 to TRBJ2-3; 8 bases match TRBD2. Germline V gene data show CDR1 as SGHRS and CDR2 as YFSETQ. V lost 4 bases and J lost 5; bases outside the gene matches: 6. The CDR3 has 14 residues. The CDR3 DNA is TGCGCCAGCAGCCCCGGGAGGGCCGAAGATACGCAGTATTTT. As protein: CASSPGRAEDTQYF.

V usage is TRBV7-2 and J usage is TRBJ2-1; 16 nucleotides align to TRBD2. Germline-derived CDR1 and CDR2 are SGHTA and FQGNSA. V was clipped by 4 bases and J by 10 bases; unmatched bases: 7. The CDR3 is 16 residues long. CDR3 loop: CASSSSTGLAGGEQFF. CDR3 nucleotides: TGTGCCAGCAGCTCGTCCACGGGACTAGCGGGGGGGGAGCAGTTCTTC. Variable domain in full (rest from reference TRBV7-2 and TRBJ2-1): GAGVSQSPSNKVTEKGKDVELRCDPISGHTALYWYRQSLGQGLEFLIYFQGNSAPDKSGLPSDRFSAERTGGSVSTLTIQRTQQEDSAVYLCASSSSTGLAGGEQFFGPGTRLTVL.

CDR3 coding DNA: TGTGCCAGCAGTCCTCTGGGTGGCTACACCTTC. Its protein product is CASSPLGGYTF. The chain couples TRBV28 to TRBJ1-2, with no clear D. CDR1 MDHEN and CDR2 SYDVKM come from the germline V gene. Trimming took 5 bases from V and 7 from J, leaving 8 bases between them. The CDR3 spans 11 residues.

This clone was picked up one time. This chain uses TRBV7-2 with TRBJ1-5; D is possibly TRBD1 (6 bases). The CDR3 sequence is 15 residues long. Per the germline V gene, CDR1 is SGHTA and CDR2 is FQGNSA. With 5 bases removed from V and 7 bases from J, the gap between germline ends came to 18 bases. CDR3 protein: CASSPRSGALQPQHF. The CDR3 bases are TGTGCCAGCAGCCCCCGCTCAGGGGCCTTGCAGCCCCAGCATTTT.

This rearrangement joins TRBV7-2 to TRBJ2-2; 8 positions match TRBD1. The CDR3 covers 16 residues. V shed 6 bases and J 4 bases; nucleotides not matched to a gene: 10. The germline CDR1 and CDR2 sequences are SGHTA and FQGNSA. The CDR3 bases are TGTGCCAGCAGTCGGTCAGGGGGCGCGGGCACCGGGGAGCTGTTTTTT. Its translation is CASSRSGGAGTGELFF. The variable domain in full, with the rest retrieved from reference TRBV7-2 and TRBJ2-2, is GAGVSQSPSNKVTEKGKDVELRCDPISGHTALYWYRQSLGQGLEFLIYFQGNSAPDKSGLPSDRFSAERTGGSVSTLTIQRTQQEDSAVYLCASSRSGGAGTGELFFGEGSRLTVL.

The CDR3 nucleotides are TGTGCCAGCAGCTTAGGATCCTCTAATGAAAAACTGTTTTTT. Translated: CASSLGSSNEKLFF. The chain carries TRBV7-9 and TRBJ1-4; D ambiguous. Germline V lookup: CDR1 SEHNR, CDR2 FQNEAQ (reference sequence). V was pared by 1 base and J by 3 bases, with 6 bases between. CDR3 length equals 14 residues.

The CDR3 nucleotides read TGCAGCAGCGGGGAGGGTATAGAGACCCAGTACTTC. It is translated as CSSGEGIETQYF. V is TRBV29-1 and J is TRBJ2-5; TRBD2 matches at 7 bases. The CDR3 spans 12 residues. Trimming cost V 8 bases and J 4 bases; bases outside gene matches: 7. Germline V gene sequence: CDR1 SQVTM, CDR2 ANQGSEA.

The V gene is TRBV12-5, the J gene TRBJ2-2, with D unresolved. The CDR3 has 12 residues. Germline CDR1 reads LGHNT; CDR2 reads FRNRAP. V lost 1 base to trimming and J lost 10 bases, with 7 bases between them. CDR3 protein: CASGLEGSELFF. In nucleotides, the CDR3 is TGTGCTAGTGGTTTGGAAGGGTCGGAGCTGTTTTTT.

This sequence joins TRBV2 and TRBJ2-3; no definite D call. V lost 8 bases and J 3 bases, leaving 12 bases between the germline ends. The CDR3 extends over 13 amino acids. Germline V gene sequence: CDR1 SNHLY, CDR2 FYNNEI. The CDR3 region is CASCARWTDTQYF. CDR3 bases: TGTGCCAGCTGTGCTAGGTGGACAGATACGCAGTATTTT. Looking up the rest from reference TRBV2 and TRBJ2-3 gives the full variable domain: EPEVTQTPSHQVTQMGQEVILRCVPISNHLYFYWYRQILGQKVEFLVSFYNNEISEKSEIFDDQFSVERPDGSNFTLKIRSTKLEDSAMYFCASCARWTDTQYFGPGTRLTVL.

This chain connects TRBV5-1 to TRBJ2-3, with TRBD2 identical over 7 bases. The V gene end was trimmed by 2 bases and the J gene end by 6 bases; junction bases not matched to a gene: 0. The CDR3 is 12 amino acids. Germline V gene sequence: CDR1 SGHRS, CDR2 YFSETQ. Here the CDR3 reads CASSLLADTQYF. CDR3 bases: TGCGCCAGCAGCTTACTAGCGGATACGCAGTATTTT. Looking up the rest from reference TRBV5-1 and TRBJ2-3 gives the full variable domain: KAGVTQTPRYLIKTRGQQVTLSCSPISGHRSVSWYQQTPGQGLQFLFEYFSETQRNKGNFPGRFSGRQFSNSRSEMNVSTLELGDSALYLCASSLLADTQYFGPGTRLTVL.

The rearrangement uses TRBV7-2 and TRBJ2-5, with D possibly matching TRBD1 (6 bases). V lost 1 base, J lost 4 bases, and 10 bases lay in between. CDR1 is SGHTA, CDR2 FQGNSA, per germline. The CDR3 runs to 14 residues. CDR3 DNA: TGTGCCAGCAGCTTAGTGGGGGCGGGAGAGACCCAGTACTTC. Its protein is CASSLVGAGETQYF.

J is TRBJ2-3 and V is TRBV28, with 7 bases aligning to TRBD2. Germline CDR1 is MDHEN and CDR2 is SYDVKM. This CDR3 is 18 amino acids long. Trimming took 4 bases from V and 0 from J; bases not matched to a gene: 13. The CDR3 DNA is TGTGCCAGCAGTTCCGCACGACAGACTAGCCGAAGCACAGATACGCAGTATTTT. Its translation is CASSSARQTSRSTDTQYF.

This clone appeared once. This chain links TRBV29-1 with TRBJ2-5; D might be TRBD1 (5 bases). This CDR3 spans 14 amino acids. With 7 bases removed from V and 2 bases from J, the gap between germline ends came to 17 bases. Germline CDR1 reads SQVTM; CDR2 reads ANQGSEA. DNA of the CDR3: TGCAGCGAAGTGGACACTACTATGCAAGAGACCCAGTACTTC. It is translated as CSEVDTTMQETQYF.